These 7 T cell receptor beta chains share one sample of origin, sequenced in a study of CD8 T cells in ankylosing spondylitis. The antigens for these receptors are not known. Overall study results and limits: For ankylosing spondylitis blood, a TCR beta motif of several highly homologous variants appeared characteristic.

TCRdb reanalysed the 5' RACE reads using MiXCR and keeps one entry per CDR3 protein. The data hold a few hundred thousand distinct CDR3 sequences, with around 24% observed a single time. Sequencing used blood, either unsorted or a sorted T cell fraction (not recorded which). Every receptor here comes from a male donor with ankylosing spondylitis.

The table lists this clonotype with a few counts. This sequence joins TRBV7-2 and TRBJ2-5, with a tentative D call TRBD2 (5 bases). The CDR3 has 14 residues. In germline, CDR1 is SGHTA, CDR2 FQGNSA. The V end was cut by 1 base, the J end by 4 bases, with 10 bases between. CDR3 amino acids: CASSLVGLAETQYF. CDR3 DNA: TGTGCCAGCAGCTTAGTCGGTCTAGCAGAGACCCAGTACTTC.

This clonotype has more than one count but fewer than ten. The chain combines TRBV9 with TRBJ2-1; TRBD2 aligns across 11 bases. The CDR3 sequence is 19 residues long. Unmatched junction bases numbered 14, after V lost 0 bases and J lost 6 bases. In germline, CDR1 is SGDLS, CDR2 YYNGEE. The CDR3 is CASSVVGGYGTSGRNEQFF. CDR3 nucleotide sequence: TGTGCCAGCAGCGTAGTAGGAGGTTACGGGACTAGCGGCCGCAATGAGCAGTTCTTC.

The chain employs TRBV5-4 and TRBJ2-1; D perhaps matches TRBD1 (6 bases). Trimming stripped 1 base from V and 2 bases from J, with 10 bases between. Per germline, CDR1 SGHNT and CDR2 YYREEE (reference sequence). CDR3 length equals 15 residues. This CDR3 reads CASSLPRGTYNEQFF. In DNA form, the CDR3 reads TGTGCCAGCAGCTTGCCAAGGGGGACCTACAATGAGCAGTTCTTC.

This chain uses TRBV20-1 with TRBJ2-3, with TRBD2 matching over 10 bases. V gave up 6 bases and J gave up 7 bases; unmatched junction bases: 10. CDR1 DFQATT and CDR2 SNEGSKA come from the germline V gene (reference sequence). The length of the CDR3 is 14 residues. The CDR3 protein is CSARSGRAFNTQYF. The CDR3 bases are TGCAGTGCCAGGAGCGGGAGGGCATTTAATACGCAGTATTTT.

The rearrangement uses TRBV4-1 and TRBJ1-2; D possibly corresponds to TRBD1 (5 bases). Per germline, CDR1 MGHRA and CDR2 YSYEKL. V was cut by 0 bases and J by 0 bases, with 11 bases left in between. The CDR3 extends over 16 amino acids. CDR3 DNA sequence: TGCGCCAGCAGCCAAGATCGGGGGGGAACTAACTATGGCTACACCTTC. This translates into CASSQDRGGTNYGYTF.

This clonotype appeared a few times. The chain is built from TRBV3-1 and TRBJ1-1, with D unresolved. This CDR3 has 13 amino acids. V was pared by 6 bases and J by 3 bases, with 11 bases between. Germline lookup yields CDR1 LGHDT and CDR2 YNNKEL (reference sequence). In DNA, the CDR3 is TGTGCCAGCAGTGACACGCTGGACACTGAAGCTTTCTTT. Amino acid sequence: CASSDTLDTEAFF.

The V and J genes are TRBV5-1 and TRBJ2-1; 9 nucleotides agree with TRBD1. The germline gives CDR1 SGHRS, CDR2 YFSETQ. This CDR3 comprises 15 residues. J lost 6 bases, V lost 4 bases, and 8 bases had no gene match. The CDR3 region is CASSRGQGPINEQFF. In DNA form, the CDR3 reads TGCGCCAGCAGCCGGGGACAGGGCCCGATCAATGAGCAGTTCTTC.